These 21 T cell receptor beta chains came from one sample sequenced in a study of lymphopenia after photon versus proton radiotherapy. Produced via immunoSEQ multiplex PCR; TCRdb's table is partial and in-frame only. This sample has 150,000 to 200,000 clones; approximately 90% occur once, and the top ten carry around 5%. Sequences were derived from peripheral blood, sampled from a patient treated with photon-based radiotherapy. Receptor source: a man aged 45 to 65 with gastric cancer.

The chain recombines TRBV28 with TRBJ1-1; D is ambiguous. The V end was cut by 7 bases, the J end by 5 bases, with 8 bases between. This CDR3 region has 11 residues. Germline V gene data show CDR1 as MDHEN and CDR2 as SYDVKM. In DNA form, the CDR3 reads TGTGCCAGCATCTCGACTACTGAAGCTTTCTTT. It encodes CASISTTEAFF.

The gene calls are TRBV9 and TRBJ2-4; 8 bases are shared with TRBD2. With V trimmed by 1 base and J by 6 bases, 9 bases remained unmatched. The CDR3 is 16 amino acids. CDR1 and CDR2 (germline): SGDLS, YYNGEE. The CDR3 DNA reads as TGTGCCAGCAGCGTATTTCGGGAGGGCCTCGGAAACATTCAGTACTTC. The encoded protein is CASSVFREGLGNIQYF.

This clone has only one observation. In DNA, the CDR3 is TGTGCCAGCAGCGCCCATGGGGACAGGGAGAAAATGAACACTGAAGCTTTCTTT. Translating it yields CASSAHGDREKMNTEAFF. The chain is built from TRBV7-9 and TRBJ1-1; 9 bases match TRBD1. Trimming took 5 bases from V and 0 from J; bases not matched to a gene: 13. CDR3 length equals 18 residues. Germline assignment: CDR1 SEHNR and CDR2 FQNEAQ (reference sequence).

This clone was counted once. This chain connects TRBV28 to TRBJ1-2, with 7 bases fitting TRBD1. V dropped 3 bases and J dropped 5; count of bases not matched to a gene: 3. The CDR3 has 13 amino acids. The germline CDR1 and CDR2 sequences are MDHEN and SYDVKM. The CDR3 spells CASSFGTEYGYTF. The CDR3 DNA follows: TGTGCCAGCAGTTTCGGGACAGAATATGGCTACACCTTC.

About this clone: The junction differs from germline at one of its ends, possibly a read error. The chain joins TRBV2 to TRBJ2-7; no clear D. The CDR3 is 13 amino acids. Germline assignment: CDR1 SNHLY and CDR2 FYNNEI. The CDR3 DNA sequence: TGTGCCAGCAGTGAAAGTGAACAGCTCAAGAGGCTCTTC. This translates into CASSESEQLKRLF.

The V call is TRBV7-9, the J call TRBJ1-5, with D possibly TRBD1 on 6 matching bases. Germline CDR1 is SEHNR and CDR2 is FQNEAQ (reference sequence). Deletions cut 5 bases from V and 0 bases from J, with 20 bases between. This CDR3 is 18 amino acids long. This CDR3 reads CASSPGAQGAYSNQPQHF. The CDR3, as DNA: TGTGCCAGCAGCCCGGGGGCACAGGGCGCATATAGCAATCAGCCCCAGCATTTT.

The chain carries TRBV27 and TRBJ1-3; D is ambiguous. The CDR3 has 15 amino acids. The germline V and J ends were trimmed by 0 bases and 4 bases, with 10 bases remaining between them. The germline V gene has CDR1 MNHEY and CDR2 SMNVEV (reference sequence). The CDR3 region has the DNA TGTGCCAGCAGTTTATCCTGGACGGGCGGAAACACCATATATTTT. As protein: CASSLSWTGGNTIYF.

The CDR3 is CASSLAIPAFNEKLFF. The CDR3 bases are TGTGCCAGCAGCTTAGCGATCCCAGCATTTAATGAAAAACTGTTTTTT. The genes are TRBV7-2 and TRBJ1-4, with unresolved D. The germline CDR1 and CDR2 sequences are SGHTA and FQGNSA. Trimming left V 0 bases short and J 4 bases short, with 12 bases between. The CDR3 has 16 residues.

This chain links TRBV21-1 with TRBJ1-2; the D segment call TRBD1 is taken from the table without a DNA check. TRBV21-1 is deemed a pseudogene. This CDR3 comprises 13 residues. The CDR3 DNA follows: TGTGCCAGCAGCGGCCGGACAGGGGTCGGCTACACCTTC. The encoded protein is CASSGRTGVGYTF.

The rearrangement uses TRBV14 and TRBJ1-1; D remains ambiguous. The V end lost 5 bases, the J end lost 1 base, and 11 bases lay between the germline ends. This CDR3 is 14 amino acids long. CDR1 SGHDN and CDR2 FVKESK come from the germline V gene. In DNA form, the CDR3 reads TGTGCCAGCAGCGTAGTAAAGGGGAACACTGAAGCTTTCTTT. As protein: CASSVVKGNTEAFF.

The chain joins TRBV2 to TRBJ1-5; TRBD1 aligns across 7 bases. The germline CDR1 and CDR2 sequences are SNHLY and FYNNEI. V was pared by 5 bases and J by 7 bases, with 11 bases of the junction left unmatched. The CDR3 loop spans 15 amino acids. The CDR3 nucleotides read TGTGCCAGCAGTAGAAGACAGGGAGTTTACCAGCCCCAGCATTTT. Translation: CASSRRQGVYQPQHF.

Here the CDR3 reads CASSIVRGSYEQYF. CDR3 in DNA: TGTGCCAGTAGTATAGTTCGGGGCTCCTACGAGCAGTACTTC. The rearrangement joins TRBV19 to TRBJ2-7, with a possible D match to TRBD2 (5 bases). Germline assignment: CDR1 LNHDA and CDR2 SQIVND (reference sequence). This CDR3 has 14 residues. The ends were cut back, 1 base at V and 0 bases at J, with 7 bases in the middle.

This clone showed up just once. This chain's CDR3 is CASSPLRAYTGELFF. DNA for the CDR3: TGTGCCAGCAGCCCGCTCCGGGCCTACACCGGGGAGCTGTTTTTT. The V call is TRBV14, the J call TRBJ2-2, with D hard to call. V lost 4 bases and J 3 bases, leaving 12 bases between the germline ends. In germline, CDR1 is SGHDN, CDR2 FVKESK. The CDR3 loop spans 15 amino acids.

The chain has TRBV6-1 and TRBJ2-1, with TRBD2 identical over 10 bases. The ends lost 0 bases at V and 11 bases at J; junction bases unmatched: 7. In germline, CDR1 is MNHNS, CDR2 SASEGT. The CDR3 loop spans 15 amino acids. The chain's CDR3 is CASSEAGLAVLKQFF. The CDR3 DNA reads TGTGCCAGCAGTGAAGCAGGACTAGCGGTATTAAAGCAGTTCTTC.

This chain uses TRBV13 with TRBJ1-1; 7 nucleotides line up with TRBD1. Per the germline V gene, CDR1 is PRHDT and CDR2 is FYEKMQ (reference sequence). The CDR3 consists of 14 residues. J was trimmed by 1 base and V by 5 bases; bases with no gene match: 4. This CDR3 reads CASSPRTGNTEAFF. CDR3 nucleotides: TGTGCCAGCAGCCCCCGGACAGGGAACACTGAAGCTTTCTTT.

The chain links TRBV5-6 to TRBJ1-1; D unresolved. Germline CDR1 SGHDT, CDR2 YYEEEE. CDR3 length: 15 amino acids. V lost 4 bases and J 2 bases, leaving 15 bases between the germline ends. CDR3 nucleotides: TGTGCCAGCAGCCAGGACGCTGGGTTCAACACTGAAGCTTTCTTT. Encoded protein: CASSQDAGFNTEAFF.

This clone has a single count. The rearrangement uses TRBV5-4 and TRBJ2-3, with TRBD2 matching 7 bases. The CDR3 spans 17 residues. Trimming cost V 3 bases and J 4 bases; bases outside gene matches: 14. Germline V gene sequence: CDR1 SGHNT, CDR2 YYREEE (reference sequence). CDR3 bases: TGTGCCAGCAGCTCAAGGGAGGGAGGGCGTCAATCAGATACGCAGTATTTT. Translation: CASSSREGGRQSDTQYF. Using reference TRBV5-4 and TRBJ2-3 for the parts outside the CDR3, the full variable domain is ETGVTQSPTHLIKTRGQQVTLRCSSQSGHNTVSWYQQALGQGPQFIFQYYREEENGRGNFPPRFSGLQFPNYSSELNVNALELDDSALYLCASSSREGGRQSDTQYFGPGTRLTVL.

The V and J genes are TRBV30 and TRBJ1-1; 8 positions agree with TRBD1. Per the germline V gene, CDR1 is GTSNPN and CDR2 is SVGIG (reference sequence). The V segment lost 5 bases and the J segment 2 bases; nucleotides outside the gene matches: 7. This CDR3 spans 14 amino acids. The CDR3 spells CAWDADRENTEAFF. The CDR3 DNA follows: TGTGCCTGGGATGCGGACAGGGAAAACACTGAAGCTTTCTTT.

CDR3 in DNA: TGTGCCAGCAGCCAAGATCGAACTAGCGGGAGGGAGACCCAGTACTTC. Residues: CASSQDRTSGRETQYF. The chain couples TRBV14 to TRBJ2-5, with TRBD2 matching 12 bases. The CDR3 runs to 16 residues. CDR1 and CDR2 from the germline V gene are SGHDN and FVKESK. The trim removed 0 bases at V and 5 bases at J, leaving 4 bases unmatched.

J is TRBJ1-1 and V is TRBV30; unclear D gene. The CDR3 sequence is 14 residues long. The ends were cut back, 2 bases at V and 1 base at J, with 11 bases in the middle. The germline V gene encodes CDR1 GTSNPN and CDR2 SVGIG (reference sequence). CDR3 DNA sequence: TGTGCCTGGAGTATCGGACTCTGGAACACTGAAGCTTTCTTT. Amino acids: CAWSIGLWNTEAFF.

The CDR3 sequence is CASSLAQRDKDHNEQFF. The CDR3 nucleotides are TGTGCCAGCAGCTTAGCCCAACGGGACAAAGACCACAATGAGCAGTTCTTC. The chain is built from TRBV11-3 and TRBJ2-1; TRBD1 is a possible D gene (6 bases). CDR3 length: 17 residues. Looked up from germline, CDR1 is SGHNT and CDR2 is YENEEA. Trimming left V 1 base short and J 5 bases short, with 18 bases between.